This T cell receptor (beta chain) was identified in a study of T cell responses to AZD1222 COVID-19 vaccine. The table came from immunoSEQ multiplex PCR; TCRdb's copy has only in-frame clones and leaves some out. The sample consists of about 92,000 clones, around 84% of them appearing once. After removal of 2 bases from V and 8 bases from J, the junction contained 10 bases not matched to a gene. In germline, CDR1 is GTSNPN, CDR2 SVGIG (reference sequence). The CDR3 totals 15 residues. The chain couples TRBV30 to TRBJ1-2; TRBD1 agrees at 11 bases. The sequenced sample was peripheral blood, obtained on day 0 of AZD1222 vaccination. This clonotype originated in an adult in good health. The CDR3 nucleotides are TGTGCCTGGAGTCTCCTAGGACAGGGGGCAATAGGCTACACCTTC. It translates to CAWSLLGQGAIGYTF.